The 16 T cell receptor beta chains in this list originate from one sample, sequenced in a study of cytotoxic CD8 clonotypes in ibrutinib-treated CLL. Assay: immunoSEQ multiplex PCR; the TCRdb copy retains only in-frame clones and omits some. The table lists 150,000 to 200,000 clones, 81% of them singletons, with around 2.1% in the top ten. The material was PBMCs, obtained after 12 months of ibrutinib treatment. The receptors were gathered from a human donor with chronic lymphocytic leukemia.

The rearrangement uses TRBV29-1 and TRBJ2-7; the match to TRBD1 covers 7 bases. The CDR3 is made up of 13 amino acids. Looked up from germline, CDR1 is SQVTM and CDR2 is ANQGSEA. Trimming cost V 5 bases and J 2 bases; bases outside gene matches: 6. The CDR3 reads CSVSGTDAYEQYF. The CDR3 DNA sequence: TGCAGCGTTTCCGGGACAGACGCCTACGAGCAGTACTTC.

The chain joins TRBV6-6 to TRBJ1-5; D is ambiguous. This CDR3 is 12 amino acids long. CDR1 is MNHNY, CDR2 SVGAGI, per germline (reference sequence). Trimming took 6 bases from V and 7 from J, leaving 10 bases between them. In DNA form, the CDR3 reads TGTGCCAGCAGGGACTCCGTCCAGCCCCAGCATTTT. Translating it yields CASRDSVQPQHF.

V gene TRBV29-1 combines with J gene TRBJ2-5; 7 bases fit TRBD1. Germline trimming cut 4 bases from V and 1 base from J; bases unmatched to any gene: 3. Germline V lookup: CDR1 SQVTM, CDR2 ANQGSEA. The CDR3 consists of 13 residues. This chain's CDR3 is CSVARGTQETQYF. Here the CDR3 DNA reads TGCAGCGTTGCCAGGGGGACCCAAGAGACCCAGTACTTC.

The chain is built from TRBV7-2 and TRBJ2-4, with D maybe TRBD2 (6 bases). This CDR3 has 17 amino acids. CDR1 SGHTA and CDR2 FQGNSA come from the germline V gene. V gave up 1 base and J gave up 3 bases, with 16 bases separating them. CDR3: CASSLEIVGGIKNIQYF. The CDR3, as DNA: TGTGCCAGCAGCTTAGAAATAGTGGGCGGGATCAAAAACATTCAGTACTTC.

The chain recombines TRBV28 with TRBJ1-2; weak D call: TRBD1 (5 bases). The V and J ends lost 11 bases and 8 bases respectively, with 18 bases between them. In germline, CDR1 is MDHEN, CDR2 SYDVKM. CDR3 size: 12 residues. Here the CDR3 reads CASVGRFYGYTF. In DNA form, the CDR3 reads TGTGCCTCCGTGGGGCGCTTTTACGGCTACACCTTC.

The chain links TRBV18 to TRBJ1-1; D may be TRBD1 (5 bases). Germline V CDR1 and CDR2: KGHSH, LQKENI. Trimming shortened V by 3 bases and J by 2 bases, and 16 bases separated the two germline ends. The CDR3 covers 16 residues. This CDR3 is CASSPGGAQRNTEAFF. CDR3 coding DNA: TGTGCCAGCTCACCGGGCGGGGCTCAACGAAACACTGAAGCTTTCTTT.

The CDR3 DNA is TGTGCCAGCTCGCAAACCGGGACAGGGGCCCCGGGGGCCAAAAACATTCAGTACTTC. It specifies CASSQTGTGAPGAKNIQYF. V gene TRBV18 combines with J gene TRBJ2-4, with TRBD1 matching over 10 bases. V lost 6 bases and J lost 1; bases outside the gene matches: 15. This CDR3 is built from 19 residues. The germline CDR1 and CDR2 sequences are KGHSH and LQKENI. The whole variable domain, remainder taken from reference TRBV18 and TRBJ2-4, is NAGVMQNPRHLVRRRGQEARLRCSPMKGHSHVYWYRQLPEEGLKFMVYLQKENIIDESGMPKERFSAEFPKEGPSILRIQQVVRGDSAAYFCASSQTGTGAPGAKNIQYFGAGTRLSVL.

The chain has TRBV6-6 and TRBJ2-5; TRBD1 aligns across 8 bases. There are 14 residues in the CDR3. Germline V gives CDR1 MNHNY, CDR2 SVGAGI (reference sequence). V shed 0 bases and J 3 bases; nucleotides not matched to a gene: 0. The CDR3 DNA reads as TGTGCCAGCAGTTACTCACAGGGGGAAGAGACCCAGTACTTC. Protein sequence: CASSYSQGEETQYF.

DNA for the CDR3: TGTGCCAGCAGGGTTAGCAGGGGAAGCAATCAGCCCCAGCATTTT. Residues: CASRVSRGSNQPQHF. V is TRBV7-2 and J is TRBJ1-5; D is possibly TRBD1 (6 bases). Trimming took off 6 bases at V and 1 base at J, with 13 bases between the two ends. CDR1 is SGHTA and CDR2 is FQGNSA in the germline V gene. There are 15 residues in the CDR3.

The chain couples TRBV4-1 to TRBJ1-5; 8 bases agree with TRBD1. The length of the CDR3 is 15 residues. The V segment lost 5 bases and the J segment 6 bases; nucleotides outside the gene matches: 9. CDR1 is MGHRA, CDR2 YSYEKL, per germline. DNA for the CDR3: TGCGCCAGCAGCACCTACAGGGGGATTGGTCAGCCCCAGCATTTT. Protein sequence: CASSTYRGIGQPQHF.

This chain uses TRBV2 with TRBJ2-5; D call uncertain. Trimming left V 3 bases short and J 4 bases short, with 9 bases between. This CDR3 is 13 amino acids long. Germline V gives CDR1 SNHLY, CDR2 FYNNEI. This CDR3 is CASSDGPPETQYF. CDR3 sequence (DNA): TGTGCCAGCAGTGATGGTCCTCCAGAGACCCAGTACTTC.

The chain employs TRBV5-1 and TRBJ1-1; D is unclear. This CDR3 has 13 amino acids. Trimming stripped 0 bases from V and 5 bases from J, with 8 bases between. Germline values: CDR1 SGHRS, CDR2 YFSETQ. CDR3 residues: CASSLGVGTEAFF. The CDR3 nucleotides are TGCGCCAGCAGCTTGGGGGTCGGGACTGAAGCTTTCTTT.

The V gene is TRBV7-2, the J gene TRBJ2-3, with 7 bases identical to TRBD2. In germline, CDR1 is SGHTA, CDR2 FQGNSA. V dropped 4 bases and J dropped 8; count of bases not matched to a gene: 15. This CDR3 has 16 amino acids. The CDR3 sequence is CASSSGLTSIGGTQYF. The DNA for the CDR3 is TGTGCCAGCAGCTCGGGACTAACGTCAATTGGCGGTACGCAGTATTTT.

This clone was seen a few times. This chain connects TRBV5-1 to TRBJ2-3; a weak D match, TRBD2 (6 bases). The germline gives CDR1 SGHRS, CDR2 YFSETQ. The CDR3 is made up of 15 amino acids. V shed 2 bases and J shed 0 bases, with 10 bases lying between them. In DNA, the CDR3 is TGCGCCAGCAGCTTTGTAGCGGCTAGCACAGATACGCAGTATTTT. Its translation is CASSFVAASTDTQYF. Variable domain in full (rest from reference TRBV5-1 and TRBJ2-3): KAGVTQTPRYLIKTRGQQVTLSCSPISGHRSVSWYQQTPGQGLQFLFEYFSETQRNKGNFPGRFSGRQFSNSRSEMNVSTLELGDSALYLCASSFVAASTDTQYFGPGTRLTVL.

This rearrangement joins TRBV6-8 to TRBJ1-1; 8 nucleotides match TRBD1. This CDR3 is 12 amino acids long. Losses at the gene ends were 11 bases for V and 4 bases for J; bases not matched to a gene: 6. Germline V gene data show CDR1 as MNHGY and CDR2 as SAAAGT. The CDR3 DNA sequence: TGTGCCGGATCCAGGGGGCCCACTGAAGCTTTCTTT. It encodes CAGSRGPTEAFF.

As to this clone: At one of its ends the junction is not consistent with the germline gene, which may arise from a read error. The chain recombines TRBV7-6 with TRBJ2-5, with 10 bases matching TRBD2. Germline V gene lookup returns CDR1 SGHVS and CDR2 FNYEAQ. CDR3 length equals 13 residues. The CDR3 DNA sequence: TGTGCCACCCAGCGGGGGGGCCAAAAGACCCAGTACTTC. Protein: CATQRGGQKTQYF.